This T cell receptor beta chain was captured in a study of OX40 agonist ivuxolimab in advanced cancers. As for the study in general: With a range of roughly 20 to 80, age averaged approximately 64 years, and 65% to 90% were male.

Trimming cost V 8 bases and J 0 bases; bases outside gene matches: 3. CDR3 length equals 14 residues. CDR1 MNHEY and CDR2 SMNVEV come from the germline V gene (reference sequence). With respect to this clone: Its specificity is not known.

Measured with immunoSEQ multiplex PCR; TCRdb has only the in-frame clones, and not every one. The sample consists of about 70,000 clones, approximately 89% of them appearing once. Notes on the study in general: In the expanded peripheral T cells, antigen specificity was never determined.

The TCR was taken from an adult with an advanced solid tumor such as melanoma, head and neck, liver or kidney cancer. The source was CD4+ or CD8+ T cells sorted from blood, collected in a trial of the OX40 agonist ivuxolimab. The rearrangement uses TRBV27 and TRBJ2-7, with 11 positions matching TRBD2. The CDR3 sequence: CASRLAGNSYEQYF. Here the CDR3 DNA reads TGTGCCAGCCGACTAGCGGGAAACTCCTACGAGCAGTACTTC.